These 8 T cell receptor beta chains share one sample of origin, sequenced in a study of molecular identifiers for immune sequencing clone quantification. TCRdb analysed the PCR reads with MiXCR anew, one entry per CDR3 protein. The sample records 400,000 to 600,000 distinct CDR3 sequences, 20% to 25% being singletons. The specimen was naive CD8+ T cells from blood, with Jurkat cell RNA spiked in. Subset here: FACS-sorted CD8+CD4-CCR7+CD45RA+ naive T cells. The source of these receptors is a human donor in good health. Some libraries in this study had Jurkat cell RNA spiked in.

The sample holds a few counts of this clonotype. V is TRBV3-2 and J is TRBJ1-2; the D call TRBD1 from the table was never checked on the DNA. TRBV3-2 counts as a pseudogene. This CDR3 is built from 16 residues. For the CDR3, the DNA is TGTGCCAGCAGCCCCGCAGATACCGGGACAGAAAATGGCTACACCTTC. Amino acid sequence: CASSPADTGTENGYTF.

This clonotype was seen ten or more times. V usage is TRBV30 and J usage is TRBJ1-5, with D possibly TRBD1 on 5 matching bases. Germline CDR1 GTSNPN, CDR2 SVGIG (reference sequence). V was shortened by 0 bases and J by 10 bases, with 16 bases between the two germline ends. CDR3 length equals 14 residues. The CDR3 DNA follows: TGTGCCTGGAGTGTAGGGGCCCGGCCGCCTCCCCAGCATTTT. Translated: CAWSVGARPPPQHF.

The genes are TRBV30 and TRBJ2-7; D is possibly TRBD1 or TRBD2 (6 bases each). The germline V gene encodes CDR1 GTSNPN and CDR2 SVGIG (reference sequence). This CDR3 region has 13 residues. V lost 5 bases and J 0 bases, leaving 11 bases between the germline ends. CDR3 residues: CAWSGASSYEQYF. The DNA of the CDR3 is TGTGCCTGGTCGGGGGCTAGCTCCTACGAGCAGTACTTC.

This clonotype came up a few times. The CDR3 sequence is CSARDVGNSYEQYF. The CDR3 region has the DNA TGCAGTGCTAGAGATGTTGGAAACTCCTACGAGCAGTACTTC. The genes are TRBV20-1 and TRBJ2-7, with D hard to call. V shed 0 bases and J shed 0 bases, with 9 bases lying between them. CDR1 is DFQATT, CDR2 SNEGSKA, per germline (reference sequence). This CDR3 is 14 amino acids long.

The gene calls are TRBV15 and TRBJ1-5, with 8 bases aligning to TRBD1. The V gene's germline CDR1 is LNHNV and CDR2 YYDKDF (reference sequence). Trimming took 1 base from V and 6 from J; bases not matched to a gene: 5. CDR3 length: 15 residues. For the CDR3, the DNA is TGTGCCACCAGCAGAGGACAGGGGAGAAGTCAGCCCCAGCATTTT. Translation: CATSRGQGRSQPQHF.

Ten or more counts support this clonotype. The chain recombines TRBV2 with TRBJ2-7; 10 positions match TRBD1. Trimming took 8 bases from V and 6 from J; bases not matched to a gene: 7. This CDR3 is 13 amino acids long. CDR1 SNHLY and CDR2 FYNNEI come from the germline V gene. This chain's CDR3 is CASWFGTGAEQYF. Here the CDR3 DNA reads TGTGCCAGCTGGTTCGGGACAGGGGCCGAGCAGTACTTC.

This clonotype has only a few counts. The V call is TRBV4-3, the J call TRBJ2-7; D gene uncertain. This CDR3 region has 16 residues. Germline CDR1 and CDR2: LGHNA and YSLEER. V lost 0 bases to trimming and J lost 2 bases, with 14 bases between them. The CDR3 spells CASSQDGSGLAYEQYF. The CDR3 DNA reads as TGCGCCAGCAGCCAAGATGGCTCAGGATTAGCCTACGAGCAGTACTTC.

This clonotype was seen ten or more times. This chain links TRBV28 with TRBJ2-1; D might be TRBD1 (7 bases). The CDR3 runs to 14 residues. V lost 3 bases, J lost 3 bases, and 9 bases lay in between. Germline V gene sequence: CDR1 MDHEN, CDR2 SYDVKM. CDR3 loop: CASSFRGVYNEQFF. CDR3 nucleotide sequence: TGTGCCAGCAGTTTCAGGGGGGTCTACAATGAGCAGTTCTTC.